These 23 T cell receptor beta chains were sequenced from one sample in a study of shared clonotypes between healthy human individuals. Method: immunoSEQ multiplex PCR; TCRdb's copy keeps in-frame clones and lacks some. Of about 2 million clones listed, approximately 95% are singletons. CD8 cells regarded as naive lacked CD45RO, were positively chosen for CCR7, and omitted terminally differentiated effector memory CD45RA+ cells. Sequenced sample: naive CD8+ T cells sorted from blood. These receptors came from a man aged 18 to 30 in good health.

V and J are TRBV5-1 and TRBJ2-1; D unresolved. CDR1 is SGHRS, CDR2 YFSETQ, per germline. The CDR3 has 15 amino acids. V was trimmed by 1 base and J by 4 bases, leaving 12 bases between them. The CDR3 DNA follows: TGCGCCAGCAGCTTGCCCAGCCCCCCTTACAATGAGCAGTTCTTC. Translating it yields CASSLPSPPYNEQFF.

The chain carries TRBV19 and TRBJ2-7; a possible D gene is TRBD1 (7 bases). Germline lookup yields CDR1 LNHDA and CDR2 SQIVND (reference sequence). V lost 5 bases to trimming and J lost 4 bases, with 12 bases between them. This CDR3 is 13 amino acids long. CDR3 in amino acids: CASSGGGRYEQYF. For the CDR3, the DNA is TGTGCCAGTAGTGGAGGGGGCAGATACGAGCAGTACTTC.

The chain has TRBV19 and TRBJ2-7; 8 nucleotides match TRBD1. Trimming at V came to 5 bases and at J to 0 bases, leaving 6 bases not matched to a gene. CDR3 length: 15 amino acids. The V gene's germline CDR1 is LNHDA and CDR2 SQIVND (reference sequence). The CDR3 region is CASSPTGAFSYEQYF. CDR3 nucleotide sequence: TGTGCCAGTAGTCCGACAGGGGCGTTCTCCTACGAGCAGTACTTC. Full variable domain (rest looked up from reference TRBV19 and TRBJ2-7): DGGITQSPKYLFRKEGQNVTLSCEQNLNHDAMYWYRQDPGQGLRLIYYSQIVNDFQKGDIAEGYSVSREKKESFPLTVTSAQKNPTAFYLCASSPTGAFSYEQYFGPGTRLTVT.

The CDR3 is CASSTRESSYNEQFF. Here the CDR3 DNA reads TGTGCCAGCAGTACCCGGGAGAGCTCCTACAATGAGCAGTTCTTC. The chain joins TRBV28 to TRBJ2-1; a weak D match, TRBD2 (6 bases). V lost 5 bases and J lost 0, with 11 bases in between. The CDR3 sequence is 15 residues long. Germline V gives CDR1 MDHEN, CDR2 SYDVKM.

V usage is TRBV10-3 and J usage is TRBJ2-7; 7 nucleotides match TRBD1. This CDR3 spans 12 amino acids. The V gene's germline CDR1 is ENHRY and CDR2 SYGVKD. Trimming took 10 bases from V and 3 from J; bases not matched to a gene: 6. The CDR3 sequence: CATWDSNYEQYF. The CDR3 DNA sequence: TGTGCCACCTGGGACAGTAACTACGAGCAGTACTTC.

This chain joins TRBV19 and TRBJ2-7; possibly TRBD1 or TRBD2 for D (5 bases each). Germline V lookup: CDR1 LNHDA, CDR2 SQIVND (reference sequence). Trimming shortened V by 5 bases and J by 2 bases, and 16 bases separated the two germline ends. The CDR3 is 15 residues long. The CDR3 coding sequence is TGTGCCAGTAGTCCTAAGGGGAGTTCGACCTACGAGCAGTACTTC. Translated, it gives CASSPKGSSTYEQYF.

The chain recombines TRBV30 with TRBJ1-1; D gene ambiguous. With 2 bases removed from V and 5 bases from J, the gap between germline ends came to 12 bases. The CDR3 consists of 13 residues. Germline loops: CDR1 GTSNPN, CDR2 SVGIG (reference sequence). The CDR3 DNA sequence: TGTGCCTGGAGTCATTCGGTAGGGACTGAAGCTTTCTTT. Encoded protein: CAWSHSVGTEAFF.

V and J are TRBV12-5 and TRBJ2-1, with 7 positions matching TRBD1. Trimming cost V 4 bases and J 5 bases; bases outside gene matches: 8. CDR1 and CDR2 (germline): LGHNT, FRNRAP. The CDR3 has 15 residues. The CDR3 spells CASGSTGNSDNEQFF. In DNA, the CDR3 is TGTGCTAGTGGTTCGACAGGGAACAGCGACAATGAGCAGTTCTTC.

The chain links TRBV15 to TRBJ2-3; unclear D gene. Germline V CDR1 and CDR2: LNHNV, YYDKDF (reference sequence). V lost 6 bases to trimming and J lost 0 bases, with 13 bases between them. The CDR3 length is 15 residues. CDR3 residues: CATSQPRTSTDTQYF. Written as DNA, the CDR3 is TGTGCCACCAGTCAACCACGAACTAGCACAGATACGCAGTATTTT. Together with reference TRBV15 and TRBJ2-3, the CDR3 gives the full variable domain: DAMVIQNPRYQVTQFGKPVTLSCSQTLNHNVMYWYQQKSSQAPKLLFHYYDKDFNNEADTPDNFQSRRPNTSFCFLDIRSPGLGDTAMYLCATSQPRTSTDTQYFGPGTRLTVL.

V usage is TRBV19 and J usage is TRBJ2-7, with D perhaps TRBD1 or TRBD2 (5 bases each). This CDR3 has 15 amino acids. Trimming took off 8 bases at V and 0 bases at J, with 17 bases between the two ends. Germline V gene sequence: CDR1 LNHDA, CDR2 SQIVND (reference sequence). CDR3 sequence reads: CASLTIGTSSYEQYF. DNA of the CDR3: TGTGCCAGTCTCACGATAGGGACCAGCTCCTACGAGCAGTACTTC.

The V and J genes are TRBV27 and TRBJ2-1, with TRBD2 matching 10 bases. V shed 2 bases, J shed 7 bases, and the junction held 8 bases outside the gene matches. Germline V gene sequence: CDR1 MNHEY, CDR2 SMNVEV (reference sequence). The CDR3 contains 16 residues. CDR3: CASSLPTAGGQNEQFF. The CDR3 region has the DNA TGTGCCAGCAGTTTACCGACAGCGGGAGGGCAAAATGAGCAGTTCTTC.

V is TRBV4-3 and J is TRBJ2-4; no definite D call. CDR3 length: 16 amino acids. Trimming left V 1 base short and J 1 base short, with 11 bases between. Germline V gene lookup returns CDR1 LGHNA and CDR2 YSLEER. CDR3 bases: TGCGCCAGCAGCCAAGGACCTGACGTGGCCAAAAACATTCAGTACTTC. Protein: CASSQGPDVAKNIQYF.

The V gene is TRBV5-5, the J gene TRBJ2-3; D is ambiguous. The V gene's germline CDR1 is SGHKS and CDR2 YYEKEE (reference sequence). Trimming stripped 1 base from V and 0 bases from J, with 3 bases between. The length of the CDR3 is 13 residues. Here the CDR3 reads CASSLWSTDTQYF. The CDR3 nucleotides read TGTGCCAGCAGCTTGTGGAGCACAGATACGCAGTATTTT.

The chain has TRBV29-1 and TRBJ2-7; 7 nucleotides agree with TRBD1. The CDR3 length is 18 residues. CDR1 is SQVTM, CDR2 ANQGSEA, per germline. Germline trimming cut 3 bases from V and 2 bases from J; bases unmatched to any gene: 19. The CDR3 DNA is TGCAGCGTTGAGGGAGAGGACAGGCTCAGCTCGAAGCCCTACGAGCAGTACTTC. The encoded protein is CSVEGEDRLSSKPYEQYF.

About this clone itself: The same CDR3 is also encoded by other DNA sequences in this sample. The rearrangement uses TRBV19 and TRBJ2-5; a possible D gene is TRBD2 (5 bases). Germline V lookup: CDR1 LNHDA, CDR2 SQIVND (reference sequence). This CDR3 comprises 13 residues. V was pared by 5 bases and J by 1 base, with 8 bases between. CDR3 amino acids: CASSSSGQETQYF. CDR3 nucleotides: TGTGCCAGTAGTTCGAGCGGCCAAGAGACCCAGTACTTC.

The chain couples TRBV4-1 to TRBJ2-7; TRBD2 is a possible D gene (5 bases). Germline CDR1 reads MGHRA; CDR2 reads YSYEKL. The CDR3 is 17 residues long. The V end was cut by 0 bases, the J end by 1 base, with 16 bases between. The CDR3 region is CASSQDPLRGKSYEQYF. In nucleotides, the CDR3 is TGCGCCAGCAGCCAAGATCCCCTACGGGGTAAGTCCTACGAGCAGTACTTC.

CDR3 protein: CASSPGLQEQFF. The CDR3 DNA sequence: TGTGCCAGCAGTCCCGGACTCCAGGAGCAGTTCTTC. The V and J genes are TRBV27 and TRBJ2-1; possibly TRBD2 for D (5 bases). CDR1 MNHEY and CDR2 SMNVEV come from the germline V gene (reference sequence). The V gene lost 5 bases and the J gene lost 10 bases, with 12 bases spanning the gap. This CDR3 region has 12 residues.

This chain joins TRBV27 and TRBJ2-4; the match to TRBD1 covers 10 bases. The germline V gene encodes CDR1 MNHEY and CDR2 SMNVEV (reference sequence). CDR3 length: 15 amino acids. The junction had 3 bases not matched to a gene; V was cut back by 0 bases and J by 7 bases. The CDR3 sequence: CASSLSGTGVNIQYF. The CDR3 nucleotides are TGTGCCAGCAGTTTATCCGGGACAGGGGTGAACATTCAGTACTTC.

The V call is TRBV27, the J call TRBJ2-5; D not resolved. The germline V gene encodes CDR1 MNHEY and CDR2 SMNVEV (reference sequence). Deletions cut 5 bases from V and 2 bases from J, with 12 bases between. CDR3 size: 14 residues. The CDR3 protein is CASSPLTRQETQYF. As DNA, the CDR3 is TGTGCCAGCAGTCCCCTGACAAGACAAGAGACCCAGTACTTC.

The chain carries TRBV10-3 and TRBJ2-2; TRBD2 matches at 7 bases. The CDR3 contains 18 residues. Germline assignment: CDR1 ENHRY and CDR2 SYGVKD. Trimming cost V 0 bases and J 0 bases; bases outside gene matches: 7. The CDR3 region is CAISESPGGRSNTGELFF. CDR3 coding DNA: TGTGCCATCAGTGAGTCCCCGGGGGGACGGTCGAACACCGGGGAGCTGTTTTTT.

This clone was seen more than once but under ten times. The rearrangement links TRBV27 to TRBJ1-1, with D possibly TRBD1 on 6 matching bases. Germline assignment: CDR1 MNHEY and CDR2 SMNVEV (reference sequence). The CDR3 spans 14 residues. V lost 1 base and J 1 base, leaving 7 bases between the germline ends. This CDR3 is CASSLYRENTEAFF. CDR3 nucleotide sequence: TGTGCCAGCAGTTTATACAGGGAGAACACTGAAGCTTTCTTT.

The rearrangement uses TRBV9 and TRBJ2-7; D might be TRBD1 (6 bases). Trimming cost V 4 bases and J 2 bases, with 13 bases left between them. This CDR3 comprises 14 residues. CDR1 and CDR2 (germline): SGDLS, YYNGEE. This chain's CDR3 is CASSRNRATYEQYF. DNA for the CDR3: TGTGCCAGCAGCCGAAACAGGGCCACCTACGAGCAGTACTTC.

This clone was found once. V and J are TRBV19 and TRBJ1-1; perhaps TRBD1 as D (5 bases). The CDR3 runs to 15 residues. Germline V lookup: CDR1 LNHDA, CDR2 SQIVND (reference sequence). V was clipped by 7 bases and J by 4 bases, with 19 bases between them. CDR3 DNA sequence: TGTGCCAGTATGGTCGTTGGCGGGGGGAGCACTGAAGCTTTCTTT. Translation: CASMVVGGGSTEAFF.